The entry below describes one T cell receptor beta chain. Its target antigen remains unknown. One base away there is no much larger clone; base qualities are not given. From each donor, a single peripheral blood sample of about 110 mL on average was drawn into heparinised tubes. A BD FACSAria II and a panel including CD45RO, CCR7, CD25, CD127, CD95 and CD27 were used to sort naive, central memory, regulatory and stem cell-like memory CD4+ T cells. A purity above 98% was achieved for all sorted populations. Right away, PBMCs were isolated by Lymphoprep density gradient centrifugation and were stained directly, with no culture step. Samples were stained and sorted in pairs, with one healthy donor and one patient per experiment, so that batch effects were minimized. This sample was taken from a study of beta chain features in type 1 diabetes (dated by TCRdb to between 2018 and 2020). Regarding the research as a whole: No differences in mean age, gender distribution, total cell number or subset yield were found between patients and healthy donors. In the study, TCRB repertoires of sorted circulating CD4+ T cell subsets from recently diagnosed type 1 diabetes patients were compared with those of matched healthy donors. Naive and central memory subsets were obtained from all 30 or so donors, but regulatory and stem cell-like memory subsets were isolated from only 8 patients and roughly 8 healthy donors. A total of approximately 100,000,000 sorted cells were examined across all samples, and the number of cells per subset was strongly correlated with RNA yield. The research as a whole found: HLA sub-analyses involved small numbers of individuals, so any influence of HLA type on TCRB rearrangement remained unresolved. Type 1 diabetes patients showed a moderate but significant shortening of TCRB CDR3 length in all four CD4+ subsets. Shorter templates might have been favored by PCR, but patient and control samples were amplified and corrected together, so both groups would have been affected equally by any skew. Sequencing cDNA rather than genomic DNA could over-represent highly expressing activated cells, although activation and CD3 levels did not differ between groups. Naive, central memory and regulatory TCRB repertoires appeared more similar among patients than among healthy donors. Patients with type 1 diabetes made fewer insertions and deleted more nucleotides at VDJ recombination sites, implying thymic rearrangement abnormalities.

The entire amount of isolated RNA was reverse transcribed using the High Capacity cDNA Reverse Transcription Kit, so the sequenced TCRB transcripts were expressed ones. Naive, central memory and regulatory T cell samples underwent deep immunoSEQ sequencing, averaging about 3.57 million total reads per sample. Sorted cells were lysed in RLT buffer, and RNA was extracted using DNase-treated RNeasy Micro or Mini kits according to cell number. Each cell subset was processed on its own to prevent cross-contamination, while patient and healthy donor samples were processed together. TCRB sequences were amplified from cDNA with the immunoSEQ multiplex PCR, producing 87-bp fragments spanning the CDR3 region. Amplicons were sequenced on the Illumina HiSeq platform. The authors processed their data as follows. Synthetic template baselines were used to correct PCR bias computationally, reads within Hamming distance 2 were collapsed, and singletons that could not be merged were discarded. By aligning reads against IMGT, V, D and J genes, CDR3 length, and insertions or deletions at six rearrangement sites were assigned. Within each subset, clonotype counts were normalized to sorted cell number, after which true diversity and Gini coefficients were computed with the tcR R package. The overlap coefficient, calculated on TCRB nucleotide sequences, was used to measure repertoire sharing. Out-of-frame TCRB sequences from naive cells were analyzed as a proxy for the pre-selection repertoire. In TCRdb, the immuneACCESS table is reduced to in-frame sequences with V and J assigned. These tables do not hold every clone; where another copy was compared, an unresolved V gene accounts for under half, and the others remain unexplained. The DNA was the basis for D and trimming; V, J and clone size are from that table. The sample contains about 620,000 clones, about 14% of them found a single time. Jointly, the top ten make up around 0.095% of the sample.

V is trimmed back by 8 bases and J by 2 bases, and the junction contains 9 bases that no gene match accounts for. Including cysteine and phenylalanine, the CDR3 has 17 amino acids. CDR3 DNA is the only sequence kept; it has 51 bases, read in frame from the first base. The germline V gene specifies ENHRY as CDR1 and SYGVKD as CDR2. What was sequenced was naive CD4+ T cells from blood. The sample's cell subset or site label is to be understood as: true naive CD4+ T cells. Recombination connected TRBV10-3 to TRBJ2-1, and 13 junction bases match TRBD2. This receptor was obtained from a man younger than 35 in good health. The DNA is as follows: TGTGCCATCGGGGGAGGACTAGCGGGAGTCCCCTACAATGAGCAGTTCTTC. Its amino acids are CAIGGGLAGVPYNEQFF.